The 25 T cell receptor beta chains listed next were all sequenced from one sample in a study of blood T cells in healthy people across ages. It was with a sample-barcoded 5' primer and a J-beta primer mix that a second PCR of about 7 to 12 cycles was run. MiXCR, applied by TCRdb to the 5' RACE reads, yields one record per CDR3 protein. This repertoire shows roughly 1.5 million distinct CDR3 sequences, roughly 43% found once; its top ten account for about 3.8%. The sequenced material came from blood. The receptors shown here come from a woman between 18 and 29 years old in good health.

The V and J genes are TRBV4-3 and TRBJ2-1; maybe TRBD2 (5 bases). The CDR3 loop spans 13 amino acids. Trimming took 5 bases from V and 8 from J, leaving 13 bases between them. Germline loops: CDR1 LGHNA, CDR2 YSLEER. In DNA, the CDR3 is TGCGCCAGCAGCGTAGTTCATAGCGATGAGCAGTTCTTC. It encodes CASSVVHSDEQFF.

The genes are TRBV18 and TRBJ1-2; D call uncertain. Germline V lookup: CDR1 KGHSH, CDR2 LQKENI. V lost 5 bases to trimming and J lost 4 bases, with 11 bases between them. The CDR3 totals 13 residues. The DNA of the CDR3 is TGTGCCAGCTCAAAAGGATCCCCCTATGGCTACACCTTC. The encoded protein is CASSKGSPYGYTF.

The gene calls are TRBV3-1 and TRBJ2-3; 9 bases agree with TRBD2. V was pared by 0 bases and J by 7 bases, with 11 bases of the junction left unmatched. Germline values: CDR1 LGHDT, CDR2 YNNKEL (reference sequence). This CDR3 spans 17 amino acids. In DNA form, the CDR3 reads TGTGCCAGCAGCCAAGACCATAGCGGGAGATTGGAGAATACGCAGTATTTT. Amino acid sequence: CASSQDHSGRLENTQYF.

The rearrangement joins TRBV6-1 to TRBJ1-2; 9 bases are a match to TRBD1. The CDR3 consists of 15 residues. Germline CDR1 is MNHNS and CDR2 is SASEGT. Trimming took 5 bases from V and 4 from J; bases not matched to a gene: 8. CDR3 sequence: CASSIRTGVSYGYTF. The CDR3 coding sequence is TGTGCCAGCAGTATTAGGACAGGGGTGAGCTATGGCTACACCTTC.

J is TRBJ2-3 and V is TRBV5-1; the D gene is possibly TRBD2 (6 bases). V gave up 5 bases and J gave up 3 bases, with 16 bases separating them. CDR3 length: 15 residues. From germline, CDR1 is SGHRS and CDR2 YFSETQ. The CDR3 coding sequence is TGCGCCAGCAGGTTCGCTAGCGTTTTGACAGATACGCAGTATTTT. It codes for CASRFASVLTDTQYF.

This clonotype appeared a few times. The chain employs TRBV4-2 and TRBJ2-5, with D unclear. The CDR3 consists of 15 residues. The V end was cut by 2 bases, the J end by 5 bases, with 15 bases between. Germline V gives CDR1 LGHNA, CDR2 YNFKEQ. The CDR3 nucleotides are TGTGCCAGCAGCCAACCTGGGCAAGCCATGGAGACCCAGTACTTC. Its protein is CASSQPGQAMETQYF.

V and J are TRBV25-1 and TRBJ1-5; TRBD1 aligns across 7 bases. The V segment lost 4 bases and the J segment 3 bases; nucleotides outside the gene matches: 9. Per germline, CDR1 MGHDK and CDR2 SYGVNS. CDR3 size: 16 residues. The CDR3 region is CASSAPGQVFNQPQHF. The CDR3 DNA reads as TGTGCCAGCAGTGCCCCCGGACAGGTTTTCAATCAGCCCCAGCATTTT.

V is TRBV18 and J is TRBJ1-4; D is possibly TRBD1 (6 bases). CDR1 is KGHSH and CDR2 is LQKENI in the germline V gene. The V end was cut by 2 bases, the J end by 9 bases, with 16 bases between. The CDR3 extends over 15 amino acids. CDR3 region: CASSPSEAGAKKLFF. The CDR3 nucleotides are TGTGCCAGCTCACCATCCGAGGCGGGGGCGAAAAAACTGTTTTTT.

The genes are TRBV12-5 and TRBJ2-1; the match to TRBD2 covers 7 bases. Germline loops: CDR1 LGHNT, CDR2 FRNRAP. Trimming removed 6 bases from V and 2 bases from J; junction bases left unmatched: 10. The CDR3 is made up of 16 amino acids. The CDR3 DNA sequence: TGTGCTAGTGGCCTCGAGGCGGGGGTCGCCTACAATGAGCAGTTCTTC. Translation gives CASGLEAGVAYNEQFF.

The chain recombines TRBV4-2 with TRBJ1-6; 9 bases are a match to TRBD1. CDR1 and CDR2 from the germline V gene are LGHNA and YNFKEQ. J lost 8 bases, V lost 5 bases, and 7 bases had no gene match. This CDR3 comprises 15 residues. The CDR3 bases are TGTGCCAGCAGCGACCGGGGACAGGGATATTCACCCCTCCACTTT. It yields the protein CASSDRGQGYSPLHF.

A few counts support this clonotype. The chain couples TRBV20-1 to TRBJ1-1, with 8 nucleotides matching TRBD1. CDR1 is DFQATT and CDR2 is SNEGSKA in the germline V gene (reference sequence). CDR3 length equals 12 residues. The CDR3 protein is CSRGPTNTEAFF. The CDR3 DNA sequence: TGCAGCAGGGGGCCGACGAACACTGAAGCTTTCTTT.

The rearrangement joins TRBV7-9 to TRBJ1-1, with D hard to call. The V gene's germline CDR1 is SEHNR and CDR2 FQNEAQ (reference sequence). V was pared by 5 bases and J by 1 base, with 11 bases between. This CDR3 is built from 14 residues. This chain's CDR3 is CASSTRTPNTEAFF. The CDR3 DNA reads as TGTGCCAGCAGCACCCGCACCCCGAACACTGAAGCTTTCTTT.

CDR3 sequence: CASSPALLAGASYEQYF. The CDR3 nucleotides read TGTGCCAGCAGTCCCGCCCTACTAGCGGGAGCGTCCTACGAGCAGTACTTC. The V call is TRBV28, the J call TRBJ2-7; 11 nucleotides align to TRBD2. The CDR3 is 17 amino acids. In germline, CDR1 is MDHEN, CDR2 SYDVKM. With 5 bases clipped from V and 1 base from J, the junction kept 10 bases outside the gene matches.

Notes on this clonotype: A junction boundary mismatches the germline segment, possibly from a read error. The J gene is TRBJ1-2, the V gene TRBV6-1; D gene ambiguous. The germline CDR1 and CDR2 sequences are MNHNS and SASEGT. The CDR3 spans 13 residues. Written as DNA, the CDR3 is TGTGCCAGCAGTGTAGAACCCGACTATGGCAACACCTTC. This codes for CASSVEPDYGNTF.

The rearrangement joins TRBV28 to TRBJ2-7, with 11 bases identical to TRBD1. This CDR3 comprises 15 residues. Germline CDR1 and CDR2: MDHEN and SYDVKM. V was pared by 3 bases and J by 5 bases, with 6 bases of the junction left unmatched. CDR3 in DNA: TGTGCCAGCAGTTTGGTCGGGACAGGGGGAAACGAGCAGTACTTC. Translation gives CASSLVGTGGNEQYF. The full variable domain, its missing parts supplied by reference TRBV28 and TRBJ2-7, is DVKVTQSSRYLVKRTGEKVFLECVQDMDHENMFWYRQDPGLGLRLIYFSYDVKMKEKGDIPEGYSVSREKKERFSLILESASTNQTSMYLCASSLVGTGGNEQYFGPGTRLTVT.

This clonotype has just a few counts. The J gene is TRBJ1-4, the V gene TRBV20-1; D gene unclear. This CDR3 spans 15 amino acids. From germline, CDR1 is DFQATT and CDR2 SNEGSKA (reference sequence). Trimming pared 5 bases from V and 6 bases from J, leaving 19 bases between. The CDR3 DNA is TGCAGTGCTCTCAATGGAGGGCAGGTCGATGAAAAACTGTTTTTT. Encoded protein: CSALNGGQVDEKLFF.

The chain uses TRBV20-1 and TRBJ2-1; the match to TRBD1 covers 9 bases. From germline, CDR1 is DFQATT and CDR2 SNEGSKA (reference sequence). CDR3 size: 18 residues. V trimming: 6 bases; J trimming: 6 bases; junction bases outside the gene matches: 21. The DNA for the CDR3 is TGCAGTGCAACTACATTGCCCGGAGGGACAGGGCTCGGCAATGAGCAGTTCTTC. Residues: CSATTLPGGTGLGNEQFF.

A note on this clonotype: Mismatch with germline at one junction end may stem from a read error. This chain joins TRBV4-1 and TRBJ2-7, with 11 nucleotides matching TRBD2. CDR3 length: 16 residues. Germline assignment: CDR1 MGHRA and CDR2 YSYEKL. The chain's CDR3 is CTSSQVFSGGAYEQYF. The CDR3 DNA follows: TGCACCAGCAGCCAAGTTTTTAGCGGGGGGGCGTACGAGCAGTACTTC.

The chain uses TRBV5-1 and TRBJ2-2; 13 nucleotides line up with TRBD2. The V and J ends lost 4 bases and 7 bases, in that order; junction bases with no gene match: 10. The CDR3 is made up of 17 amino acids. Germline V lookup: CDR1 SGHRS, CDR2 YFSETQ. The DNA of the CDR3 is TGCGCCAGCAGCATAGGACTAGCGGGAGCCTTAGGCGGGGAGCTGTTTTTT. Amino acids: CASSIGLAGALGGELFF.

The CDR3 loop is CASSLSMANYGYTF. The CDR3 nucleotides are TGCGCCAGCAGCTTGTCGATGGCCAACTATGGCTACACCTTC. This chain uses TRBV5-1 with TRBJ1-2, with no clear D. Germline loops: CDR1 SGHRS, CDR2 YFSETQ. Between the trimmed V and J ends, which lost 1 base and 2 bases, there was a span of 9 bases. CDR3 size: 14 residues. Full variable domain (missing parts from reference TRBV5-1 and TRBJ1-2): KAGVTQTPRYLIKTRGQQVTLSCSPISGHRSVSWYQQTPGQGLQFLFEYFSETQRNKGNFPGRFSGRQFSNSRSEMNVSTLELGDSALYLCASSLSMANYGYTFGSGTRLTVV.

This clonotype has just a few counts. The CDR3, as DNA: TGCAGTGCTAGTGACGACAGGGAGGTACGCTATGGCTACACCTTC. Translating it yields CSASDDREVRYGYTF. The genes are TRBV20-1 and TRBJ1-2; TRBD1 matches 7 bases. The CDR3 runs 15 residues. After removal of 3 bases from V and 4 bases from J, the junction contained 11 bases not matched to a gene. CDR1 is DFQATT, CDR2 SNEGSKA, per germline (reference sequence).

This clonotype was observed many times. The genes are TRBV27 and TRBJ2-1; weak D call: TRBD2 (6 bases). V lost 6 bases and J 6 bases, leaving 18 bases between the germline ends. The CDR3 spans 15 residues. Germline V gene sequence: CDR1 MNHEY, CDR2 SMNVEV (reference sequence). The CDR3 protein is CASSYGGDGRNEQFF. The CDR3 coding sequence is TGTGCCAGCAGCTACGGGGGAGATGGTCGCAATGAGCAGTTCTTC.

This clonotype was seen a few times. This chain uses TRBV12-3 or TRBV12-4 with TRBJ2-3; D is undetermined. Trimming removed 2 bases from V and 1 base from J, with 10 bases in between. The CDR3 spans 15 residues. CDR3 in DNA: TGTGCCAGCAGTTTAAGTCCAGATGGCACAGATACGCAGTATTTT. Translation: CASSLSPDGTDTQYF.

This clonotype appeared a few times. This rearrangement joins TRBV12-3 or TRBV12-4 to TRBJ2-5; the match to TRBD2 covers 8 bases. The CDR3 is 14 amino acids. V dropped 6 bases and J dropped 5; count of bases not matched to a gene: 8. CDR3 nucleotides: TGTGCCAGCAGGGACCGGGAGGGTACTGAGACCCAGTACTTC. Its translation is CASRDREGTETQYF.

The J gene is TRBJ2-1, the V gene TRBV2; D ambiguous. The last part of the DNA fits TRBJ2-7 better; the J call may be wrong. The germline gives CDR1 SNHLY, CDR2 FYNNEI. This CDR3 has 12 amino acids. The CDR3 coding sequence is TGTGCCAGCGGTTACGTGTACAATGAGCAGTACTTC. Translating it yields CASGYVYNEQYF.